Below, 4 T cell receptor beta chains from the same sample are listed, as sequenced in a study of tumor-infiltrating lymphocytes in primary liver carcinoma. Researchers generated TCR beta cDNA from about 450 ng of total RNA, relying on a constant-region primer. Modified slightly, ARM-PCR produced TCR beta libraries over three nested multiplex PCR rounds. Running roughly 10 cycles apiece, the first two PCR rounds relied on TRBV1-TRBV30 forward primers together with a C-beta reverse primer. TCRdb reprocessed the multiplex PCR reads with MiXCR, giving one entry per CDR3 protein. In the table there are 250,000 to 400,000 distinct CDR3 sequences, 65% of which are singletons. Blood RNA came from unsorted whole blood; germline DNA was also extracted. The sequencing sample was made of peripheral blood. The receptors were sampled from a man between 40 and 49 years old with primary liver carcinoma and hepatitis B virus infection.

For this clonotype: Compared with germline, one end of the junction differs, possibly owing to a read error. V is TRBV28 and J is TRBJ2-5, with 9 bases lining up with TRBD1. The CDR3 is 15 residues long. Germline CDR1 MDHEN, CDR2 SYDVKM. CDR3 sequence: CTSSLNPGQGETQYF. The CDR3 DNA follows: TGTACCAGCAGTTTAAACCCGGGACAGGGAGAGACCCAGTACTTC. Drawing the rest from reference TRBV28 and TRBJ2-5, the complete variable domain is DVKVTQSSRYLVKRTGEKVFLECVQDMDHENMFWYRQDPGLGLRLIYFSYDVKMKEKGDIPEGYSVSREKKERFSLILESASTNQTSMYLCTSSLNPGQGETQYFGPGTRLLVL.

V is TRBV5-1 and J is TRBJ2-1, with a possible D match to TRBD2 (5 bases). Deletions cut 0 bases from V and 0 bases from J, with 7 bases between. The CDR3 covers 15 residues. The germline V gene has CDR1 SGHRS and CDR2 YFSETQ. For the CDR3, the DNA is TGCGCCAGCAGCTTGGACGGAGGCTCCTACAATGAGCAGTTCTTC. This codes for CASSLDGGSYNEQFF. Using reference TRBV5-1 and TRBJ2-1 for the parts outside the CDR3, the full variable domain is KAGVTQTPRYLIKTRGQQVTLSCSPISGHRSVSWYQQTPGQGLQFLFEYFSETQRNKGNFPGRFSGRQFSNSRSEMNVSTLELGDSALYLCASSLDGGSYNEQFFGPGTRLTVL.

As concerns this clonotype: A much bigger clone sits one base away, suggesting this may be a read error. The V and J genes are TRBV29-1 and TRBJ1-2; 7 bases agree with TRBD1. The CDR3 length is 12 residues. V was clipped by 6 bases and J by 8 bases; unmatched bases: 9. Germline CDR1 SQVTM, CDR2 ANQGSEA. The CDR3 DNA is TGCAGCGTCCCCGTGACAGGGTTCGGCTACACCTTC. It yields the protein CSVPVTGFGYTF.

This chain uses TRBV6-4 with TRBJ2-3, with 9 bases fitting TRBD2. CDR1 is MRHNA and CDR2 is SNTAGT in the germline V gene. This CDR3 comprises 15 residues. With 0 bases clipped from V and 6 bases from J, the junction kept 4 bases outside the gene matches. CDR3 DNA sequence: TGTGCCAGCAGTGACTCGATAGCGGGAGTGGATACGCAGTATTTT. Its protein is CASSDSIAGVDTQYF.